Listed below are T cell receptor beta chains from one sample, sequenced in a study of CD8 T cells in ankylosing spondylitis. TCRdb re-called the 5' RACE reads through MiXCR, storing one row per CDR3 protein. In the table there are about 150,000 distinct CDR3 sequences, 40% to 50% of which are singletons. The sample taken for sequencing was synovial fluid, either unsorted or a sorted T cell fraction (not recorded which). These receptors were taken from a male donor with ankylosing spondylitis. CDR3s include the opening cysteine and the closing phenylalanine or tryptophan. A D gene is named only where the DNA matches it firmly. Only part of the rows carry a size: once, few, many, or a class if the clone is expanded.

size: .
V: TRBV7-9
D: .
J: TRBJ1-2
DNA: TGTGCCAGCAGCTCTGCAGTGCGGGGCAGGAACTATGGCTACACCTTC
CDR3: CASSSAVRGRNYGYTF

size: .
V: TRBV28
D: .
J: TRBJ1-1
DNA: TGTGCCAGCATAGAGCGGACACTGCAGTTTCGCGCTGAAGCTTTCTTT
CDR3: CASIERTLQFRAEAFF

size: .
V: TRBV2
D: .
J: TRBJ2-2
DNA: TGTGCCAGCAGTGGGGGACATCTGAACACCGGGGAGCTGTTTTTT
CDR3: CASSGGHLNTGELFF

size: .
V: TRBV6-5
D: .
J: TRBJ2-2
DNA: TGTGCCAGCAGTTCCCAGAACACCGGGGAGCTGTTTTTT
CDR3: CASSSQNTGELFF

size: .
V: TRBV5-1
D: .
J: TRBJ2-3
DNA: TGCGCCAGCAGCTTGGATGTCCGTCGGACAGTCACAGATACGCAGTATTTT
CDR3: CASSLDVRRTVTDTQYF

size: .
V: TRBV9
D: .
J: TRBJ2-4
DNA: TGTGCCAGCAGCGTAGGCTTTGGCAGCCTAGCCAAAAACATTCAGTACTTC
CDR3: CASSVGFGSLAKNIQYF

size: many
V: TRBV12-3/TRBV12-4
D: TRBD2
J: TRBJ2-4
DNA: TGTGCCAGCACCCCGGGACTAGGGGTCGGCATTCAGTACTTC
CDR3: CASTPGLGVGIQYF

size: once
V: TRBV15
D: .
J: TRBJ1-5
DNA: TGTGCCACCACCTGGGAAAGGGGCGATCAGCCCCAGCATTTT
CDR3: CATTWERGDQPQHF

size: .
V: TRBV28
D: .
J: TRBJ2-7
DNA: TGTGCCAGCAGTTTAAATCTAAGCTGGGGCGAGCAGTACTTC
CDR3: CASSLNLSWGEQYF

size: few
V: TRBV7-8
D: TRBD1
J: TRBJ2-7
DNA: TGTGCCAGCAGCCCGACAGGGGAGCAGTACTTC
CDR3: CASSPTGEQYF

size: few
V: TRBV6-1
D: .
J: TRBJ2-7
DNA: TGTGCCAGCATCGCCTGGTACGAGCAGTACTTC
CDR3: CASIAWYEQYF

size: .
V: TRBV7-4
D: TRBD1
J: TRBJ1-6
DNA: TGTGCCAGCAGACTCACACTCGGGACAGAAAATAATTCACCCCTCCACTTT
CDR3: CASRLTLGTENNSPLHF

size: .
V: TRBV10-3
D: .
J: TRBJ2-3
DNA: TGTGCCATCAGTAAGTGGGCAGATACGCAGTATTTT
CDR3: CAISKWADTQYF

size: .
V: TRBV12-3/TRBV12-4
D: .
J: TRBJ2-1
DNA: TGTGCCAGCAGCCCGACAGGTCCCTCCTACAATGAGCAGTTCTTC
CDR3: CASSPTGPSYNEQFF

size: .
V: TRBV12-3/TRBV12-4
D: TRBD2
J: TRBJ2-1
DNA: TGTGCCAGCAGTTCAACCCCCTACGGACTAGCGGAAGAAACCAGCTCCTACAATGAGCAGTTCTTC
CDR3: CASSSTPYGLAEETSSYNEQFF

size: few
V: TRBV20-1
D: TRBD1
J: TRBJ1-1
DNA: TGCAGTGCCCTGACAGGGAGGGCGGACACTGAAGCTTTCTTT
CDR3: CSALTGRADTEAFF

size: many
V: TRBV20-1
D: .
J: TRBJ1-1
DNA: TGCAGTGCTACCCCAAGTGGCGTTTCGGGACCCACTGAAGCTTTCTTT
CDR3: CSATPSGVSGPTEAFF

size: .
V: TRBV28
D: TRBD2
J: TRBJ2-1
DNA: TGTGCCAGCAGTGCACCCGGGACTAGCGGGAAAGATGAGCAGTTCTTC
CDR3: CASSAPGTSGKDEQFF

size: .
V: TRBV6-1
D: .
J: TRBJ2-7
DNA: TGTGCCAGCAGTGAAGATGTGGGGCAGCGAGCTTACGAGCAGTACTTC
CDR3: CASSEDVGQRAYEQYF

size: .
V: TRBV12-3/TRBV12-4
D: TRBD2
J: TRBJ2-5
DNA: TGTGCCAGCAGTTTTGGGCTAGCGGGAAGGCAGTACTTC
CDR3: CASSFGLAGRQYF

size: .
V: TRBV27
D: TRBD1
J: TRBJ2-7
DNA: TGTGCCAGCACTACCGCGGACAGGTTCTACGAGCAGTACTTC
CDR3: CASTTADRFYEQYF

size: medium-sized
V: TRBV7-9
D: .
J: TRBJ1-3
DNA: TGTGCCAGCAGCATAGACGCGTCCTCTGGAAACACCATATATTTT
CDR3: CASSIDASSGNTIYF

size: .
V: TRBV12-3/TRBV12-4
D: .
J: TRBJ2-6
DNA: TGTGCCAGCCGTCTCGGGGCCAACGTCCTGACTTTC
CDR3: CASRLGANVLTF

size: .
V: TRBV20-1
D: .
J: TRBJ2-5
DNA: TGCAGTGCTGGGGTCCAAGAGACCCAGTACTTC
CDR3: CSAGVQETQYF

size: .
V: TRBV28
D: .
J: TRBJ2-7
DNA: TGTGCCAGCAGTTTTTGGTACTTTTGGGGTGACTACGAGCAGTACTTC
CDR3: CASSFWYFWGDYEQYF

size: few
V: TRBV6-1
D: TRBD2
J: TRBJ2-3
DNA: TGTGCCAGCAGGTCACTAGCGGGAGGTCCAGATACGCAGTATTTT
CDR3: CASRSLAGGPDTQYF

size: few
V: TRBV20-1
D: TRBD1
J: TRBJ1-2
DNA: TGCAGTGCTACCAACCGGGACAGCCCCTATCAGGACACCTTC
CDR3: CSATNRDSPYQDTF

size: .
V: TRBV7-9
D: .
J: TRBJ1-5
DNA: TGTGCCAGCAGCACTGGACCGAGGGGGCCCCAGCATTTT
CDR3: CASSTGPRGPQHF

size: .
V: TRBV13
D: TRBD2
J: TRBJ2-1
DNA: TGTGCCAGCAGCTTAGTTCGGGGAGCGGGGGTTAACAATGAGCAGTTCTTC
CDR3: CASSLVRGAGVNNEQFF

size: .
V: TRBV12-3/TRBV12-4
D: .
J: TRBJ2-2
DNA: TGTGCCAGCAGTTTAATGTCTGGGGAGCTGTTTTTT
CDR3: CASSLMSGELFF

size: few
V: TRBV4-1
D: .
J: TRBJ1-3
DNA: TGCGCCAGCAGCCAAGCGGCCTGCTCTGGAAACACCATATATTTT
CDR3: CASSQAACSGNTIYF

size: .
V: TRBV29-1
D: TRBD2
J: TRBJ2-3
DNA: TGCAGCGTTCCCCAAACTAGCGGGAGGGCCTGGTTGACAGATACGCAGTATTTT
CDR3: CSVPQTSGRAWLTDTQYF

size: few
V: TRBV4-1
D: .
J: TRBJ2-1
DNA: TGCGCCAGCAGCGCACGATCCTACAATGAGCAGTTCTTC
CDR3: CASSARSYNEQFF

size: .
V: TRBV2
D: .
J: TRBJ2-7
DNA: TGTGCCACCCGGGGACACCCGAACTCCTACGAGCAGTACTTC
CDR3: CATRGHPNSYEQYF

size: .
V: TRBV6-1
D: .
J: TRBJ2-7
DNA: TGTGCCACCAAAATCCCCGGACCCGCCTACGAGCAGTACTTC
CDR3: CATKIPGPAYEQYF

size: .
V: TRBV6-1
D: TRBD1
J: TRBJ2-5
DNA: TGTGCCAGCAGTCCACCCGGGGACAGTGAGACCCAGTACTTC
CDR3: CASSPPGDSETQYF

size: few
V: TRBV7-8
D: TRBD2
J: TRBJ2-3
DNA: TGTGCCAGCAGCTTAGGGCGGGGGGTAACAGATACGCAGTATTTT
CDR3: CASSLGRGVTDTQYF

size: .
V: TRBV11-2
D: .
J: TRBJ2-1
DNA: TGTGCCAGCAGCCCCTCCGGGACTTTTTACAATGAGCAGTTCTTC
CDR3: CASSPSGTFYNEQFF

size: few
V: TRBV12-3/TRBV12-4
D: TRBD2
J: TRBJ2-3
DNA: TGTGCCAGCAGTCTAGTAGCGGGAGTTGGGGGTACGCAGTATTTT
CDR3: CASSLVAGVGGTQYF

size: many
V: TRBV6-4
D: TRBD2
J: TRBJ2-1
DNA: TGTGCCAGCAGTGGGACTAGCGGGGGGGCCAATGAGCAGTTCTTC
CDR3: CASSGTSGGANEQFF

size: .
V: TRBV6-5
D: .
J: TRBJ2-5
DNA: TGTGCCAGTCGGGACCGCAAGTACTTC
CDR3: CASRDRKYF

size: .
V: TRBV4-3
D: TRBD2
J: TRBJ2-7
DNA: TGCGCCAGCAGCCAGGGACTAGCCGTATACGAGCAGTACTTC
CDR3: CASSQGLAVYEQYF

size: .
V: TRBV27
D: TRBD2
J: TRBJ2-1
DNA: TGTGCCAGCAGTTTAGGGCCGAGCGGGGCGATATACAATGAGCAGTTCTTC
CDR3: CASSLGPSGAIYNEQFF

size: .
V: TRBV11-2
D: TRBD1
J: TRBJ2-1
DNA: TGTGCCAGCAGCATGGTTAGGGGGCAACACAATGAGCAGTTCTTC
CDR3: CASSMVRGQHNEQFF

size: .
V: TRBV7-9
D: .
J: TRBJ2-2
DNA: TGTGCCAGCAGCCCCCAGGTGGGGCTACCCACCGGGGAGCTGTTTTTT
CDR3: CASSPQVGLPTGELFF

size: many
V: TRBV7-3
D: .
J: TRBJ1-1
DNA: TGTGCCAGCAGCATCAGCCCAAACACTGAAGCTTTCTTT
CDR3: CASSISPNTEAFF

size: once
V: TRBV7-9
D: TRBD1
J: TRBJ2-2
DNA: TGTGCCAGCAGCCACCTATGGGGACAGACCGGGGAGCTGTTTTTT
CDR3: CASSHLWGQTGELFF

size: few
V: TRBV28
D: .
J: TRBJ1-1
DNA: TGTGCCAGCAGTGGAGAGATGAACACTGAAGCTTTCTTT
CDR3: CASSGEMNTEAFF

size: .
V: TRBV27
D: TRBD2
J: TRBJ2-1
DNA: TGTGCCAGCAGTTTGGTGGCGGGAGGGCCAAGAAATGAGCAGTTCTTC
CDR3: CASSLVAGGPRNEQFF

size: .
V: TRBV27
D: .
J: TRBJ2-5
DNA: TGTGCCAGCAGTTTCTCGCTAGCCTTCCAAGAGACCCAGTACTTC
CDR3: CASSFSLAFQETQYF

size: .
V: TRBV7-9
D: TRBD2
J: TRBJ2-1
DNA: TGTGCCAGCTGGGGACTAGCGGGATCTTACAATGAGCAGTTCTTC
CDR3: CASWGLAGSYNEQFF

size: .
V: TRBV6-5
D: TRBD2
J: TRBJ2-3
DNA: TGTGCCAGCAGTTACGGGTTAGCGGGGGGGCCCTGGGTCACGCAGTATTTT
CDR3: CASSYGLAGGPWVTQYF

size: .
V: TRBV5-1
D: TRBD1
J: TRBJ2-5
DNA: TGCGCCAGCAGCTTCGGACAGGGGGCTTGGGAGACCCAGTACTTC
CDR3: CASSFGQGAWETQYF

size: .
V: TRBV30
D: .
J: TRBJ1-2
DNA: TGTGCCTGGAGTGTACTCCAGTACTATGGCTACACCTTC
CDR3: CAWSVLQYYGYTF

size: .
V: TRBV28
D: .
J: TRBJ2-7
DNA: TGTGCCAGCAGAGGGGTCGATTCCTACGAGCAGTACTTC
CDR3: CASRGVDSYEQYF

size: .
V: TRBV25-1
D: .
J: TRBJ1-1
DNA: TGTGCCACCGCGTTTGTCACTGAAGCTTTCTTT
CDR3: CATAFVTEAFF

size: many
V: TRBV7-9
D: TRBD1
J: TRBJ2-1
DNA: TGTGCCAGCAGCCCGGCAGGGGGTAGCTCCTACAATGAGCAGTTCTTC
CDR3: CASSPAGGSSYNEQFF